This T cell receptor (beta chain) was sequenced for a study of shared clonotypes between healthy human individuals. On the study more broadly: The cohort had two women and three men, ages 18 to 49. Study observations and caveats: With few donors, the genetic and exposure-history diversity represented was limited. As a rule, naive subsets had a larger estimated richness than memory subsets.

CDR3 length equals 15 residues. V shed 6 bases and J 5 bases; nucleotides not matched to a gene: 7. CDR1 and CDR2 (germline): MNHNY, SVGAGI (reference sequence). For this clone: Its antigen is as yet unknown.

The table came from immunoSEQ multiplex PCR; TCRdb's copy has only in-frame clones and leaves some out. The sample includes more than 2,000,000 clones, more than 80% seen only once; the top ten take over 0.12%. The clonotype was recovered from a man younger than 35 in good health. What was sequenced was naive CD4+ T cells sorted from blood. Subset given: CD45RA+ positively selected. The chain carries TRBV6-6 and TRBJ2-3, with 11 bases lining up with TRBD2. The CDR3 here is CASSEGTSGLDTQYF. CDR3 bases: TGTGCCAGCAGCGAGGGGACTAGCGGATTAGATACGCAGTATTTT.